A selection of T cell receptor beta chains follows, all from one sample in a study of shared clonotypes between healthy human individuals. Sequencing was performed with immunoSEQ multiplex PCR; in TCRdb, only in-frame clones are kept and a portion is missing. The sample has about 2 million clones, around 96% seen once; the top ten hold 1.1%. Sequences were obtained from naive CD8+ T cells sorted from blood. All receptors derive from a man aged 18 to 30 in good health. Each CDR3 is given with its conserved first and last residue. Each record gives: J gene, D gene, clone size, V gene, CDR3 DNA, CDR3 protein. D genes are given only for firm matches. Clone size, where shown, is once, few, many, or a class for clones that have expanded.

J gene: TRBJ2-5
D gene: TRBD1
clone size: .
V gene: TRBV28
CDR3 DNA: TGTGCCAGCAGTACAGGACAGGGGACCCAGTACTTC
CDR3 protein: CASSTGQGTQYF

J gene: TRBJ2-5
D gene: TRBD2
clone size: .
V gene: TRBV13
CDR3 DNA: TGTGCCAGCAGTAGTAGGGCGGGAGAGCACCAAGAGACCCAGTACTTC
CDR3 protein: CASSSRAGEHQETQYF

J gene: TRBJ2-7
D gene: TRBD1
clone size: .
V gene: TRBV11-2
CDR3 DNA: TGTGCCAGCAGTCACACGGGACAGGGATACGAGCAGTACTTC
CDR3 protein: CASSHTGQGYEQYF

J gene: TRBJ2-7
D gene: TRBD2
clone size: .
V gene: TRBV4-1
CDR3 DNA: TGCGCCAGCAGCCTCAGAGCTACTAGCGGGAGGTACGAGCAGTACTTC
CDR3 protein: CASSLRATSGRYEQYF

J gene: TRBJ1-6
D gene: .
clone size: .
V gene: TRBV7-2
CDR3 DNA: TGTGCCAGCAGCCTCCTCCGGGACACGAATAATTCACCCCTCCACTTT
CDR3 protein: CASSLLRDTNNSPLHF

J gene: TRBJ2-7
D gene: .
clone size: once
V gene: TRBV6-1
CDR3 DNA: TGTGCCAGCAGTGAACCCGGGACATTGACTGACGAGCAGTACTTC
CDR3 protein: CASSEPGTLTDEQYF

J gene: TRBJ2-2
D gene: .
clone size: few
V gene: TRBV5-1
CDR3 DNA: TGCGCCAGCAGCTTGGGTCCAGGGACTAACACCGGGGAGCTGTTTTTT
CDR3 protein: CASSLGPGTNTGELFF

J gene: TRBJ2-1
D gene: .
clone size: .
V gene: TRBV25-1
CDR3 DNA: TGTGCCAGCAGCAAGGCCCGATTTAATGAGCAGTTCTTC
CDR3 protein: CASSKARFNEQFF

J gene: TRBJ2-7
D gene: .
clone size: .
V gene: TRBV4-1
CDR3 DNA: TGCGCCAGCAGCCAAGAGGGCATAGAGCAGTACTTC
CDR3 protein: CASSQEGIEQYF

J gene: TRBJ1-1
D gene: .
clone size: .
V gene: TRBV29-1
CDR3 DNA: TGCAGCGTGGAGACAGGTGATATGAACACTGAAGCTTTCTTT
CDR3 protein: CSVETGDMNTEAFF

J gene: TRBJ1-2
D gene: .
clone size: .
V gene: TRBV9
CDR3 DNA: TGTGCCAGCAGCCCCGGGACGGGGGGCTACACCTTC
CDR3 protein: CASSPGTGGYTF

J gene: TRBJ2-3
D gene: TRBD1
clone size: .
V gene: TRBV29-1
CDR3 DNA: TGCAGCGTTGTTTCCGACAGGGAAGATACGCAGTATTTT
CDR3 protein: CSVVSDREDTQYF

J gene: TRBJ2-7
D gene: TRBD1
clone size: .
V gene: TRBV7-7
CDR3 DNA: TGTGCTAGCAGCTCCGGACAGGGGGCTCACGAGCAGTACTTC
CDR3 protein: CASSSGQGAHEQYF

J gene: TRBJ2-3
D gene: TRBD2
clone size: .
V gene: TRBV15
CDR3 DNA: TGTGCCACCAGCAGAGAGGAGGGAGGGAAAGATACGCAGTATTTT
CDR3 protein: CATSREEGGKDTQYF

J gene: TRBJ2-7
D gene: .
clone size: .
V gene: TRBV10-3
CDR3 DNA: TGTGCCATCAGCCAAGCGGTTACTGAGGGCGAGCAGTACTTC
CDR3 protein: CAISQAVTEGEQYF

J gene: TRBJ2-1
D gene: .
clone size: once
V gene: TRBV6-5
CDR3 DNA: TGTGCCAGCAGCTCGGGAACCAGTGAGCAGTTCTTC
CDR3 protein: CASSSGTSEQFF

J gene: TRBJ2-7
D gene: .
clone size: .
V gene: TRBV4-1
CDR3 DNA: TGCGCCAGCAGCCAAGTGGGAGACAGGATAGACTACGAGCAGTACTTC
CDR3 protein: CASSQVGDRIDYEQYF

J gene: TRBJ2-7
D gene: TRBD1
clone size: .
V gene: TRBV11-2
CDR3 DNA: TGTGCCAGCAGCTTAGGGACAGGCCCAGACTACGAGCAGTACTTC
CDR3 protein: CASSLGTGPDYEQYF

J gene: TRBJ2-3
D gene: .
clone size: .
V gene: TRBV7-2
CDR3 DNA: TGTGCCAGCAGCTTAGTTCGTACAGATACGCAGTATTTT
CDR3 protein: CASSLVRTDTQYF

J gene: TRBJ1-4
D gene: .
clone size: .
V gene: TRBV7-9
CDR3 DNA: TGTGCCAGCAGCTTGTTCCCTGAGAAGGGTGAAAAACTGTTTTTT
CDR3 protein: CASSLFPEKGEKLFF

J gene: TRBJ2-1
D gene: TRBD2
clone size: .
V gene: TRBV19
CDR3 DNA: TGTGCCAGTAGTATAGGACTAGCGGGGGAGCAGTTCTTC
CDR3 protein: CASSIGLAGEQFF

J gene: TRBJ2-5
D gene: .
clone size: .
V gene: TRBV2
CDR3 DNA: TGTGCCAGCAGTGTGCCGATGGAAGAGACCCAGTACTTC
CDR3 protein: CASSVPMEETQYF

J gene: TRBJ2-7
D gene: .
clone size: .
V gene: TRBV27
CDR3 DNA: TGTGCCAGCAGTTTAGGGGCAGGGGACACCTACGAGCAGTACTTC
CDR3 protein: CASSLGAGDTYEQYF

J gene: TRBJ2-5
D gene: .
clone size: .
V gene: TRBV12-5
CDR3 DNA: TGTGCTAGTGGTTTGGTACGTACAGTACAAGAGACCCAGTACTTC
CDR3 protein: CASGLVRTVQETQYF

J gene: TRBJ1-1
D gene: .
clone size: .
V gene: TRBV7-6
CDR3 DNA: TGTGCCAGCAGCTCCGTCATACAGGAGAGCGGAGCTGAAGCTTTCTTT
CDR3 protein: CASSSVIQESGAEAFF

J gene: TRBJ1-1
D gene: .
clone size: .
V gene: TRBV29-1
CDR3 DNA: TGCAGCGTTGAGGGGGGGGTGCCTGAAGCTTTCTTT
CDR3 protein: CSVEGGVPEAFF

J gene: TRBJ2-5
D gene: .
clone size: once
V gene: TRBV10-2
CDR3 DNA: TGCGCCAGCAGTGAGTTAGGGCCCGGGGAGACCCAGTACTTC
CDR3 protein: CASSELGPGETQYF

J gene: TRBJ2-5
D gene: TRBD2
clone size: .
V gene: TRBV19
CDR3 DNA: TGTGCCAGTAGTATAGTAGGGAGCGGGGACCAAGAGACCCAGTACTTC
CDR3 protein: CASSIVGSGDQETQYF

J gene: TRBJ2-7
D gene: .
clone size: .
V gene: TRBV7-2
CDR3 DNA: TGTGCCAGCAGCTTGTCCACCTACGAGCAGTACTTC
CDR3 protein: CASSLSTYEQYF

J gene: TRBJ1-5
D gene: .
clone size: .
V gene: TRBV2
CDR3 DNA: TGTGCCAGCAGTGATCCGGACGGGAACGTAGAGGAGCCCCAGCATTTT
CDR3 protein: CASSDPDGNVEEPQHF

J gene: TRBJ2-2
D gene: .
clone size: .
V gene: TRBV5-1
CDR3 DNA: TGCGCCAGCAGCTTGATCCAGGTTCTCGCGAACACCGGGGAGCTGTTTTTT
CDR3 protein: CASSLIQVLANTGELFF

J gene: TRBJ2-3
D gene: TRBD2
clone size: .
V gene: TRBV11-2
CDR3 DNA: TGTGCCAGCAGCTTGCACGGACTAGCGGGACCAGTCACAGATACGCAGTATTTT
CDR3 protein: CASSLHGLAGPVTDTQYF

J gene: TRBJ2-7
D gene: TRBD1
clone size: .
V gene: TRBV25-1
CDR3 DNA: TGTGCCAGCAGTGACGGGACAGTCCACGAGCAGTACTTC
CDR3 protein: CASSDGTVHEQYF